The TCR beta chain under discussion was sequenced for a study of cytomegalovirus exposure and HLA in healthy donors. Whole-study results and caveats: Reports state that TCR beta sequences accurately predicted most subjects' HLA-A and HLA-B alleles. Later genetic work tied a missense DCLRE1C variant to beta-chain V and J trimming. An analysis was carried out at a later point. It showed that HLA-associated TCR beta chains were more clonally expanded than equally common non-associated chains.

The junction had 6 bases not matched to a gene; V was cut back by 5 bases and J by 0 bases. CDR1 and CDR2 from the germline V gene are SGHTA and FQGNSA. The CDR3 has 15 amino acids. To note about this clone: The antigen remains unidentified.

A multiplex PCR was run with 60 Vbeta primers and 13 Jbeta primers. Sequencing was performed with immunoSEQ multiplex PCR; in TCRdb, only in-frame clones are kept and a portion is missing. This sample carries under 200,000 clones, roughly 80% of them seen once, and the ten largest clones take around 2.2%. This clonotype was sampled from a man aged 50 to 59 in good health and CMV-seropositive. This chain joins TRBV7-2 and TRBJ2-7; 8 bases are a match to TRBD2. Material: PBMCs. The CDR3 here is CASSQLSGGSYEQYF. The CDR3 coding sequence is TGTGCCAGCAGCCAGCTAAGCGGGGGCTCCTACGAGCAGTACTTC.